These T cell receptor beta chains were read from a single sample in a study of T-cell memory formation after mild COVID-19. In TCRdb, the 5' RACE reads were re-called with MiXCR into one record per CDR3 protein. The table has around 30,000 distinct CDR3 sequences, 10% to 15% seen once. The sequenced sample consisted of PBMCs or a T cell subset sorted from them (not recorded which). These receptor sequences come from an adult woman who had mild COVID-19 (a few samples of this study predate the infection). Cell type and time point are not known. Both conserved end residues are part of each CDR3. The D gene is left open where the match is weak. Rows may omit the clone size; those that give it use once, few, many or a size class.

J: TRBJ2-7; length: 11; D: NA; size: NA; V: TRBV7-2; CDR3: CASSPAYEQYF; DNA: TGTGCCAGCAGCCCGGCCTACGAGCAGTACTTC
J: TRBJ2-7; length: 13; D: TRBD2; size: NA; V: TRBV7-2; CDR3: CASGAGAPYEQYF; DNA: TGTGCCAGCGGAGCGGGAGCCCCCTACGAGCAGTACTTC
J: TRBJ1-5; length: 12; D: NA; size: NA; V: TRBV19; CDR3: CASSIADQPQHF; DNA: TGTGCCAGTAGTATTGCCGATCAGCCCCAGCATTTT
J: TRBJ2-6; length: 15; D: NA; size: many; V: TRBV7-3; CDR3: CASSRGLPGANVLTF; DNA: TGTGCCAGCAGCCGGGGACTTCCGGGGGCCAACGTCCTGACTTTC
J: TRBJ2-3; length: 15; D: TRBD2; size: medium-sized; V: TRBV12-3/TRBV12-4; CDR3: CASNNRGGGTDTQYF; DNA: TGTGCCAGCAACAACCGGGGGGGCGGCACAGATACGCAGTATTTT
J: TRBJ2-1; length: 14; D: TRBD2; size: many; V: TRBV20-1; CDR3: CSAIGTSRTNEQFF; DNA: TGCAGTGCAATCGGGACTAGCAGAACGAATGAGCAGTTCTTC
J: TRBJ2-1; length: 13; D: NA; size: many; V: TRBV10-3; CDR3: CAISESKGGTAVF; DNA: TGTGCCATCAGTGAGTCGAAAGGAGGGACGGCGGTCTTC
J: TRBJ2-7; length: 16; D: NA; size: many; V: TRBV27; CDR3: CASTPLASQGTYEQYF; DNA: TGTGCCAGCACCCCCCTAGCCTCCCAGGGCACCTACGAGCAGTACTTC
J: TRBJ2-7; length: 15; D: NA; size: many; V: TRBV4-2; CDR3: CASSQDGVSSYEQYF; DNA: TGTGCCAGCAGCCAAGATGGGGTCAGCTCCTACGAGCAGTACTTC
J: TRBJ2-2; length: 14; D: NA; size: many; V: TRBV18; CDR3: CASSPTQNTGELFF; DNA: TGTGCCAGCTCACCAACCCAGAACACCGGGGAGCTGTTTTTT
J: TRBJ1-2; length: 15; D: NA; size: many; V: TRBV12-3/TRBV12-4; CDR3: CASSLIIDIPTGYTF; DNA: TGTGCCAGCAGTTTAATTATTGATATCCCCACGGGCTACACCTTC
J: TRBJ2-3; length: 17; D: TRBD2; size: many; V: TRBV11-2; CDR3: CASSLESSGASTDTQYF; DNA: TGTGCCAGCAGCTTAGAGTCTAGCGGGGCTAGCACAGATACGCAGTATTTT
J: TRBJ2-5; length: 16; D: NA; size: many; V: TRBV27; CDR3: CASSLYGVGIQETQYF; DNA: TGTGCCAGCAGTTTATACGGGGTTGGGATCCAAGAGACCCAGTACTTC
J: TRBJ2-1; length: 18; D: TRBD2; size: many; V: TRBV6-2/TRBV6-3; CDR3: CASSYRLAGGRGYNEQFF; DNA: TGTGCCAGCAGTTACCGGCTAGCGGGGGGGAGGGGCTACAATGAGCAGTTCTTC
J: TRBJ2-3; length: 14; D: TRBD1; size: NA; V: TRBV30; CDR3: CAWSADRVTDTQYF; DNA: TGTGCCTGGAGTGCAGACAGGGTTACAGATACGCAGTATTTT
J: TRBJ1-2; length: 14; D: NA; size: many; V: TRBV3-1; CDR3: CASSQGPILYGYTF; DNA: TGTGCCAGCAGCCAAGGACCGATTTTATATGGCTACACCTTC
J: TRBJ2-5; length: 15; D: NA; size: many; V: TRBV12-3/TRBV12-4; CDR3: CASRPYMGQQETQYF; DNA: TGTGCCAGCAGACCCTATATGGGACAACAAGAGACCCAGTACTTC
J: TRBJ2-7; length: 12; D: NA; size: many; V: TRBV11-3; CDR3: CASSWGSEEQYF; DNA: TGTGCCAGCAGCTGGGGGAGTGAAGAGCAGTACTTC
J: TRBJ1-6; length: 16; D: NA; size: NA; V: TRBV3-1; CDR3: CASSPLGSGYNSPLHF; DNA: TGTGCCAGCAGCCCCTTGGGATCGGGATATAATTCACCCCTCCACTTT
J: TRBJ1-5; length: 16; D: NA; size: many; V: TRBV9; CDR3: CASSPRTVDSNQPQHF; DNA: TGTGCCAGCAGCCCGCGGACAGTGGATAGCAATCAGCCCCAGCATTTT
J: TRBJ1-1; length: 13; D: NA; size: many; V: TRBV7-2; CDR3: CASSLHQNTEAFF; DNA: TGTGCCAGCAGCTTACATCAGAACACTGAAGCTTTCTTT
J: TRBJ2-1; length: 14; D: TRBD2; size: many; V: TRBV29-1; CDR3: CSTLGTSGSREQFF; DNA: TGCAGCACCCTGGGTACTAGCGGGAGCAGGGAGCAGTTCTTC
J: TRBJ2-1; length: 16; D: TRBD2; size: many; V: TRBV4-2; CDR3: CASSQDLAGSYNEQFF; DNA: TGTGCCAGCAGCCAAGATCTAGCGGGCTCCTACAATGAGCAGTTCTTC
J: TRBJ2-3; length: 14; D: NA; size: many; V: TRBV5-1; CDR3: CASSSSKSTDTQYF; DNA: TGCGCCAGCAGCTCCTCTAAGAGCACAGATACGCAGTATTTT
J: TRBJ2-7; length: 15; D: TRBD1; size: many; V: TRBV23-1; CDR3: CASSQPGTGSDEQYF; DNA: TGCGCCAGCAGTCAACCCGGGACAGGGTCCGACGAGCAGTACTTC
J: TRBJ2-3; length: 14; D: TRBD2; size: many; V: TRBV5-1; CDR3: CASSLGLNTDTQYF; DNA: TGCGCCAGCAGCCTGGGACTAAACACAGATACGCAGTATTTT
J: TRBJ1-2; length: 16; D: NA; size: many; V: TRBV4-2; CDR3: CASSPATGPTTHGYTF; DNA: TGTGCCAGCAGCCCAGCAACGGGACCCACAACGCATGGCTACACCTTC
J: TRBJ2-7; length: 15; D: NA; size: many; V: TRBV4-1; CDR3: CASSQEWAGSYEQYF; DNA: TGCGCCAGCAGCCAAGAGTGGGCAGGGTCCTACGAGCAGTACTTC
J: TRBJ2-2; length: 13; D: NA; size: many; V: TRBV19; CDR3: CASSGARSGELFF; DNA: TGTGCCAGCAGTGGGGCGCGGAGCGGGGAGCTGTTTTTT